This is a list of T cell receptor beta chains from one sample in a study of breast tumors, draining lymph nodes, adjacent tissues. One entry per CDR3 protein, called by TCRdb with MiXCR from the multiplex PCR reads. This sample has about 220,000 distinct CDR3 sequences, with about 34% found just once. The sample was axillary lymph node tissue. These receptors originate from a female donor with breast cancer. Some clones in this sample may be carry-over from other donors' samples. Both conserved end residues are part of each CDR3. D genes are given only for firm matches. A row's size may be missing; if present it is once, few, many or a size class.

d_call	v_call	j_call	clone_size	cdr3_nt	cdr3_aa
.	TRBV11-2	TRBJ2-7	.	TGTGCCAGCAGCTTGTCGACGGGAGCGTCTTTCGGGCAGTACTTC	CASSLSTGASFGQYF
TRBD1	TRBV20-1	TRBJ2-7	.	TGCAGTGCTAGTTACACAGGGACAGGGCGGGAGCAGTACTTC	CSASYTGTGREQYF
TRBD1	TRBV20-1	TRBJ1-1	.	TGCAGTGCTAGAGAGCCGCTGGAGGGGGCATTAGCTTCCCCTGAAGCTTTCTTT	CSAREPLEGALASPEAFF
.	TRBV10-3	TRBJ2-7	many	TGTGCCATCAGTGGCAGGGGTACCTACGAGCAGTACTTC	CAISGRGTYEQYF
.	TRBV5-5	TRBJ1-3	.	TGTGCCAGCAGCCAAGGGGGGGGGGGTAGGGACACCATATATTTT	CASSQGGGGRDTIYF
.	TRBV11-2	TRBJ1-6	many	TGTGCCAGCAGCACCGGGACCCCGAATTCACCCCTCCACTTT	CASSTGTPNSPLHF
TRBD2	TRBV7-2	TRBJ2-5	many	TGTGCCAGCAGCTTAGGTCTAGCGGGGGGGCTAACGGAGACCCAGTACTTC	CASSLGLAGGLTETQYF
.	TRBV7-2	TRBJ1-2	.	TGTGCCAGCAGCTTAGAGGGGGTGAGGGGCTACACCTTC	CASSLEGVRGYTF
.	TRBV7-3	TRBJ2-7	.	TGTGCCAGCAGCCCCGGGGGACGCTACTCCTACGAGCAGTACTTC	CASSPGGRYSYEQYF
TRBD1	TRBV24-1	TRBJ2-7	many	TGTGCCACCAGTGATCGGACAGGGGGCAACGAGCAGTACTTC	CATSDRTGGNEQYF
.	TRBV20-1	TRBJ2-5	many	TGCAGTGCAAATACTCAGGGGGAGACCCAGTACTTC	CSANTQGETQYF
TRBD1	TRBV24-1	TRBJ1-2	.	TGTGCCGCCAGTGATTCACAGGGGGCGCTTAGTGGCCACACCTTC	CAASDSQGALSGHTF
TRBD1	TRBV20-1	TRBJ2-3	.	TGCAGTGCCGGGACAGCCGAAACTAGCACAGATACGCAGTATTTT	CSAGTAETSTDTQYF
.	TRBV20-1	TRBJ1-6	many	TGCAGTGCTAGAGTTCGTGGGGGGGACTATAATTCACCCCTCCACTTT	CSARVRGGDYNSPLHF
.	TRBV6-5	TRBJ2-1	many	TGTGCCAGCAGTTACTCGACGGGCCCTTGGGATGAGCAGTTCTTC	CASSYSTGPWDEQFF
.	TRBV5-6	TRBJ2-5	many	TGTGCCAGCAGCTTCCCGCTCCGGACCCAGTACTTC	CASSFPLRTQYF
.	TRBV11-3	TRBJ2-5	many	TGTGCCAGCAGCTTAGTCAGGGGAACGGGAGAGACCCAGTACTTC	CASSLVRGTGETQYF
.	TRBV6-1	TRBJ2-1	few	TGTGCCAGCAGTAGGAGGTCGACAGCGAGCTCCTACAATGAGCAGTTCTTC	CASSRRSTASSYNEQFF
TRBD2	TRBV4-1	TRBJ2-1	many	TGCGCCAGCAGCCAAGGGCGCGGGAGACGCAATGAGCAGTTCTTC	CASSQGRGRRNEQFF
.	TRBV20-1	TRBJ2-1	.	TGCAGTGCTCCCTTTTACAATGAGCAGTTCTTC	CSAPFYNEQFF
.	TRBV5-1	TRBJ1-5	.	TGCGCCAGCAGCTTGGGGCAGGCAAATCAGCCCCAGCATTTT	CASSLGQANQPQHF
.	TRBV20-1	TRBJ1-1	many	TGCAGTGCTCCTCGAAACCCGGGTACTGAAGCTTTCTTT	CSAPRNPGTEAFF
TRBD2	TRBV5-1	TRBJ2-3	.	TGCGCCAGCAGCTCGGCGACTAGCGGGGCATCAGATACGCAGTATTTT	CASSSATSGASDTQYF
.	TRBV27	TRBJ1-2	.	TGTGCCAGCAGTTCTCAGGGTCTTGGAAACTATGGCTACACCTTC	CASSSQGLGNYGYTF
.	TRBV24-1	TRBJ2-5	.	TGTGCCACCAGTGACGTAACAGGGAACGGAGAGACCCAGTACTTC	CATSDVTGNGETQYF
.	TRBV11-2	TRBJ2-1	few	TGTGCCAGCAGCTCTAGTATTGGTGAGCAGTTCTTC	CASSSSIGEQFF
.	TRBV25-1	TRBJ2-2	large	TGTGCCAGCAGTCCCCCTTTCACCGGGGAGCTGTTTTTT	CASSPPFTGELFF
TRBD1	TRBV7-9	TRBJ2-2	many	TGTGCCAGCAGGTCAGGGACAGGGCCCGGGGAGCTGTTTTTT	CASRSGTGPGELFF